The 24 T cell receptor beta chains below come from one sample, sequenced in a study of cytomegalovirus exposure and HLA in healthy donors. The PCR contained 60 Vbeta and 13 Jbeta primers. TCRdb keeps only in-frame clones here, not all; method: immunoSEQ multiplex PCR. The data hold more than 200,000 clones, with roughly 85% observed a single time. Sequencing was performed on PBMCs. The receptors shown here come from a male donor in good health and CMV-seronegative.

The rearrangement links TRBV5-1 to TRBJ2-5, with D perhaps TRBD1 (6 bases). Per germline, CDR1 SGHRS and CDR2 YFSETQ. The V gene lost 4 bases and the J gene lost 3 bases, with 16 bases spanning the gap. This CDR3 comprises 15 residues. CDR3 sequence reads: CASSPNDYREETQYF. CDR3 DNA sequence: TGCGCCAGCAGCCCAAACGACTACAGGGAAGAGACCCAGTACTTC.

The table lists this clone with a few counts. The V gene is TRBV18, the J gene TRBJ1-1; TRBD1 agrees at 9 bases. Germline V gives CDR1 KGHSH, CDR2 LQKENI. V dropped 2 bases and J dropped 9; count of bases not matched to a gene: 4. The CDR3 loop spans 13 amino acids. The CDR3 DNA reads TGTGCCAGCTCACCAGGGACAGGGAACCAAGCTTTCTTT. Translation: CASSPGTGNQAFF.

The rearrangement joins TRBV4-3 to TRBJ2-7; 8 bases fit TRBD2. The junction had 6 bases not matched to a gene; V was cut back by 1 base and J by 4 bases. This CDR3 is 15 amino acids long. Germline CDR1 reads LGHNA; CDR2 reads YSLEER. CDR3 nucleotide sequence: TGCGCCAGCAGCCAAGGTACAGGCGGGGGGTACGAGCAGTACTTC. Translating gives CASSQGTGGGYEQYF.

This clone was seen a few times. The chain links TRBV9 to TRBJ2-3; 8 nucleotides align to TRBD1. Trimming at V came to 10 bases and at J to 1 base, leaving 5 bases not matched to a gene. CDR3 length: 13 residues. Per germline, CDR1 SGDLS and CDR2 YYNGEE. CDR3 bases: TGTGCCTCCAACAGGGGGGGCACAGATACGCAGTATTTT. It yields the protein CASNRGGTDTQYF.

The chain recombines TRBV28 with TRBJ2-7; maybe TRBD2 (5 bases). CDR1 is MDHEN and CDR2 is SYDVKM in the germline V gene. V shed 2 bases and J shed 0 bases, with 8 bases lying between them. CDR3 length: 14 residues. The CDR3: CASSLLDSSYEQYF. The CDR3 DNA reads as TGTGCCAGCAGTTTACTGGACTCCTCCTACGAGCAGTACTTC.

This clone appeared a few times. The genes are TRBV27 and TRBJ2-1; a weak D match, TRBD2 (5 bases). Germline V CDR1 and CDR2: MNHEY, SMNVEV (reference sequence). Trimming took off 6 bases at V and 12 bases at J, with 12 bases between the two ends. The CDR3 covers 11 residues. The CDR3 protein is CASRKTITQFF. CDR3 sequence (DNA): TGTGCCAGCAGAAAGACTATTACGCAGTTCTTC.

This chain uses TRBV7-9 with TRBJ2-3, with 9 bases aligning to TRBD2. The CDR3 sequence is 17 residues long. Germline CDR1 and CDR2: SEHNR and FQNEAQ (reference sequence). V was clipped by 5 bases and J by 6 bases; unmatched bases: 15. CDR3 nucleotide sequence: TGTGCCAGCAGCCCAATGACTAGCGGCAGGAGGAGTGATACGCAGTATTTT. Amino acids: CASSPMTSGRRSDTQYF.

This sequence joins TRBV7-2 and TRBJ2-7; the match to TRBD2 covers 12 bases. The CDR3 runs 16 residues. The V gene end was trimmed by 7 bases and the J gene end by 0 bases; junction bases not matched to a gene: 7. Germline loops: CDR1 SGHTA, CDR2 FQGNSA. The CDR3 spells CASNSRTSGNSYEQYF. CDR3 sequence (DNA): TGTGCCAGCAACTCTCGGACTAGCGGGAACTCCTACGAGCAGTACTTC.

This chain uses TRBV7-2 with TRBJ2-5; TRBD1 matches at 7 bases. V trimming: 3 bases; J trimming: 1 base; junction bases outside the gene matches: 5. Germline V gene data show CDR1 as SGHTA and CDR2 as FQGNSA. The CDR3 consists of 15 residues. The CDR3 DNA follows: TGTGCCAGCAGCTTTGGGGACAGACCCCAAGAGACCCAGTACTTC. Translated: CASSFGDRPQETQYF.

This chain links TRBV5-6 with TRBJ1-2; no clear D gene. The CDR3 spans 13 residues. V was clipped by 0 bases and J by 8 bases, with 11 bases between them. Looked up from germline, CDR1 is SGHDT and CDR2 is YYEEEE. In DNA form, the CDR3 reads TGTGCCAGCAGCTTGGGGAGGCATGAAGGCTACACCTTC. It translates to CASSLGRHEGYTF.

V gene TRBV7-3 combines with J gene TRBJ1-1; possible D gene TRBD1, 5 bases. With 5 bases removed from V and 1 base from J, the gap between germline ends came to 14 bases. The CDR3 covers 15 residues. Germline lookup yields CDR1 SGHTA and CDR2 FQGTGA. The CDR3 nucleotides read TGTGCCAGCAGCACTCACGGACAAAAGAACACTGAAGCTTTCTTT. This sequence encodes CASSTHGQKNTEAFF.

This rearrangement joins TRBV7-6 to TRBJ2-5; 11 bases are shared with TRBD2. V was clipped by 3 bases and J by 0 bases; unmatched bases: 12. The CDR3 is 19 residues long. Per germline, CDR1 SGHVS and CDR2 FNYEAQ. The CDR3 loop reads CASSFETSGNSFHQETQYF. The DNA for the CDR3 is TGTGCCAGCAGCTTCGAGACTAGCGGGAATTCCTTCCACCAAGAGACCCAGTACTTC.

This sequence joins TRBV21-1 and TRBJ1-5. TRBV21-1 is a known pseudogene. CDR3 length: 18 residues. The DNA of the CDR3 is TGTGCCAGCAGGCCCAAAAATACGGGTGATTGTAGCAATCAGCCCCAGCATTTT. This gives the protein CASRPKNTGDCSNQPQHF.

The J gene is TRBJ2-2, the V gene TRBV7-8, with TRBD1 identical over 7 bases. Per germline, CDR1 SGHVS and CDR2 FQNEAQ. Trimming took 6 bases from V and 1 from J; bases not matched to a gene: 5. The CDR3 has 15 residues. The CDR3 DNA is TGTGCCAGCAGTCGACAGGGATTGAACACCGGGGAGCTGTTTTTT. Translated, it gives CASSRQGLNTGELFF.

This chain connects TRBV4-2 to TRBJ2-7, with 9 bases identical to TRBD1. V shed 1 base and J 1 base; nucleotides not matched to a gene: 11. The CDR3 sequence is 18 residues long. Germline V CDR1 and CDR2: LGHNA, YNFKEQ. CDR3 sequence: CASSQVFPQGQGSYEQYF. The CDR3 nucleotides read TGTGCCAGCAGCCAAGTTTTCCCCCAGGGACAGGGATCCTACGAGCAGTACTTC.

The chain has TRBV9 and TRBJ2-5; 9 positions agree with TRBD2. Germline V gene sequence: CDR1 SGDLS, CDR2 YYNGEE. J gave up 2 bases and V 0 bases, and 2 bases lay outside the gene matches. The CDR3 contains 15 residues. CDR3 region: CASSVASGAQETQYF. Here the CDR3 DNA reads TGTGCCAGCAGCGTAGCTAGCGGGGCTCAAGAGACCCAGTACTTC. The full variable domain, its missing parts supplied by reference TRBV9 and TRBJ2-5, is DSGVTQTPKHLITATGQRVTLRCSPRSGDLSVYWYQQSLDQGLQFLIQYYNGEERAKGNILERFSAQQFPDLHSELNLSSLELGDSALYFCASSVASGAQETQYFGPGTRLLVL.

The chain joins TRBV2 to TRBJ1-2; 10 bases map to TRBD1. J lost 5 bases, V lost 4 bases, and 4 bases had no gene match. This CDR3 contains 14 residues. Germline V gene data show CDR1 as SNHLY and CDR2 as FYNNEI. The CDR3 protein is CASSGGTGEYGYTF. In DNA form, the CDR3 reads TGTGCCAGCAGTGGCGGGACAGGGGAATATGGCTACACCTTC.

The chain is built from TRBV4-3 and TRBJ2-7, with D tentatively TRBD1 (6 bases). Germline V gene sequence: CDR1 LGHNA, CDR2 YSLEER. V dropped 0 bases and J dropped 3 bases, with 12 bases sitting between them. This CDR3 spans 15 amino acids. The CDR3 DNA reads as TGCGCCAGCAGCCAAGATTGGGTACAGGGCTACGAGCAGTACTTC. Protein product: CASSQDWVQGYEQYF.

The chain joins TRBV7-2 to TRBJ1-1; TRBD1 is a possible D gene (6 bases). Trimming left V 2 bases short and J 3 bases short, with 13 bases between. The CDR3 runs to 15 residues. Germline V gene data show CDR1 as SGHTA and CDR2 as FQGNSA. The DNA for the CDR3 is TGTGCCAGCAGCTTATTGGGGGCGCGGGACACTGAAGCTTTCTTT. Residues: CASSLLGARDTEAFF.

The rearrangement uses TRBV28 and TRBJ1-4, with 7 nucleotides matching TRBD1. V trimming: 7 bases; J trimming: 6 bases; junction bases outside the gene matches: 11. The germline CDR1 and CDR2 sequences are MDHEN and SYDVKM. The CDR3 length is 15 residues. The CDR3 reads CASKDTGQLYEKLFF. CDR3 sequence (DNA): TGTGCCAGCAAAGACACGGGACAGTTATATGAAAAACTGTTTTTT.

The V and J genes are TRBV19 and TRBJ1-4; D is ambiguous. Trimming stripped 3 bases from V and 7 bases from J, with 18 bases between. Germline-derived CDR1 and CDR2 are LNHDA and SQIVND (reference sequence). This CDR3 is 16 amino acids long. CDR3: CASSIVSLREGEKLFF. CDR3 sequence (DNA): TGTGCCAGTAGTATTGTTTCCTTGAGAGAGGGTGAAAAACTGTTTTTT.

This clone showed up just a few times. J is TRBJ1-2 and V is TRBV7-8; 9 bases match TRBD1. This CDR3 has 16 amino acids. Germline V gives CDR1 SGHVS, CDR2 FQNEAQ. The V and J ends lost 2 bases and 2 bases, in that order; junction bases with no gene match: 6. CDR3 nucleotides: TGTGCCAGCAGCTTACGGTTTGACAGGGGGAACTATGGCTACACCTTC. Translated: CASSLRFDRGNYGYTF.

The rearrangement links TRBV10-1 to TRBJ2-4; D gene uncertain. Trimming stripped 7 bases from V and 9 bases from J, with 10 bases between. This CDR3 spans 11 amino acids. The germline gives CDR1 WNHNN, CDR2 SYGVQD (reference sequence). The CDR3 bases are TGCGCCAGCATTAACATGGCCATTCAGTACTTC. As protein: CASINMAIQYF.

V gene TRBV27 combines with J gene TRBJ2-7; weak D call: TRBD2 (5 bases). Trimming pared 6 bases from V and 0 bases from J, leaving 9 bases between. CDR1 is MNHEY and CDR2 is SMNVEV in the germline V gene (reference sequence). The CDR3 length is 13 residues. The CDR3 sequence is CASRTDSSYEQYF. CDR3 nucleotides: TGTGCCAGCAGGACGGACTCCTCCTACGAGCAGTACTTC.